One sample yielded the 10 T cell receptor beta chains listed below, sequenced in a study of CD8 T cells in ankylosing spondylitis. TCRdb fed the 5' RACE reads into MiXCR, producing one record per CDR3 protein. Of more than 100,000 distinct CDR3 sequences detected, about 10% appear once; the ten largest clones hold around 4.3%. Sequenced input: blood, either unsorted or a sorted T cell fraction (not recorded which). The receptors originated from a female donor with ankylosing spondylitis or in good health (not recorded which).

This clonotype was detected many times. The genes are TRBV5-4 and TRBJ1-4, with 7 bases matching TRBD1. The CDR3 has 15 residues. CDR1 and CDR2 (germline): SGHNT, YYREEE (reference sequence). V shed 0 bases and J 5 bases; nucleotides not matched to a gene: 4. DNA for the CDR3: TGTGCCAGCAGCTTGGCAGGGGGGGGGAATGAAAAACTGTTTTTT. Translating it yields CASSLAGGGNEKLFF.

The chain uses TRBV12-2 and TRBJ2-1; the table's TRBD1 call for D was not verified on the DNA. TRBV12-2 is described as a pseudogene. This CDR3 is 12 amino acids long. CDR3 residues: CASRFRGNEQFF. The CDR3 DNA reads TGTGCAAGTCGCTTTCGGGGGAATGAGCAGTTCTTC.

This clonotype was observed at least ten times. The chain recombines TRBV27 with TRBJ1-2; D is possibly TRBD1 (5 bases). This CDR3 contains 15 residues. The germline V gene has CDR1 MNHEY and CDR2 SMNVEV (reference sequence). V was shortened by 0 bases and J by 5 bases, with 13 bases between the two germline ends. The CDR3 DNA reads TGTGCCAGCAGTTTATCCCCTAGCCGGGGGTATGGCTACACCTTC. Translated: CASSLSPSRGYGYTF.

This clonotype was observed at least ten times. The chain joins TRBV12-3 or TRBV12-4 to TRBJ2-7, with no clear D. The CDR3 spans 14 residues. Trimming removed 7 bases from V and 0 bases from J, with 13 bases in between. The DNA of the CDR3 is TGTGCCAGCAAAAAGTTACAGAGCTCCTACGAGCAGTACTTC. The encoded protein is CASKKLQSSYEQYF.

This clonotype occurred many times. The CDR3 DNA reads as TGTGCCAGCTCACCGGGAGAAGACACTGAAGCTTTCTTT. As protein: CASSPGEDTEAFF. This sequence joins TRBV18 and TRBJ1-1, with D hard to call. The CDR3 sequence is 13 residues long. Germline CDR1 reads KGHSH; CDR2 reads LQKENI. Deletions cut 3 bases from V and 3 bases from J, with 8 bases between.

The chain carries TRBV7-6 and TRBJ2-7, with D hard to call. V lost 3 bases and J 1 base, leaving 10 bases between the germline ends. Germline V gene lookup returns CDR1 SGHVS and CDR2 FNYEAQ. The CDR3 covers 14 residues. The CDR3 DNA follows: TGTGCCAGCAGCTTCAGAGAAAGATCCTACGAGCAGTACTTC. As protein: CASSFRERSYEQYF.

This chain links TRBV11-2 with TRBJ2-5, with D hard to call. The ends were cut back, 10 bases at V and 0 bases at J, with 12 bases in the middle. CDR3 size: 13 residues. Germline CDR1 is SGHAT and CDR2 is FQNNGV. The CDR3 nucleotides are TGTGCCACCCGGACGGCGTACCAAGAGACCCAGTACTTC. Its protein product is CATRTAYQETQYF.

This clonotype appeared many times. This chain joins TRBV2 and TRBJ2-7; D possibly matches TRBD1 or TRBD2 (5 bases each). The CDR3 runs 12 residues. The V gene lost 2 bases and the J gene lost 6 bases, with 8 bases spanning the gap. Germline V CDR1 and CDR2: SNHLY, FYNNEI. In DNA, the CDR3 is TGTGCCAGCAGTGAATCGGGACGCGAGCAGTACTTC. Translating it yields CASSESGREQYF.

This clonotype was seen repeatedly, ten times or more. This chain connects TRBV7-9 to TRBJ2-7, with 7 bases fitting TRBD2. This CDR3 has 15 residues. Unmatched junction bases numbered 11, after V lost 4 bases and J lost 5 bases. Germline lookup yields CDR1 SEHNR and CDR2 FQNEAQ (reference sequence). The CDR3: CASSSFGGSRNEQYF. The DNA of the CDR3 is TGTGCCAGCAGCTCCTTCGGCGGGAGTAGGAACGAGCAGTACTTC.

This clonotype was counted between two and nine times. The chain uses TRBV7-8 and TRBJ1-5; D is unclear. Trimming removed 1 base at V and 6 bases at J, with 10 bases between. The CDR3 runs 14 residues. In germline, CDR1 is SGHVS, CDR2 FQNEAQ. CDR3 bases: TGTGCCAGCAGCTTAGAGACGGGTTTTCAGCCCCAGCATTTT. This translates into CASSLETGFQPQHF.